This entry lists 11 T cell receptor beta chains sequenced from one sample in a study of shared clonotypes between healthy human individuals. Here immunoSEQ multiplex PCR was the method, and the copy in TCRdb shows in-frame clones only, minus some. The data show over 2 million clones, with 85% to 95% seen just once and 0.1% to 0.15% held by the top ten. Material: naive CD4+ T cells sorted from blood. The subset is: CD45RA+ positively selected. Receptors were obtained from a man between 18 and 35 years old in good health.

The V call is TRBV18, the J call TRBJ2-7; no definite D call. This CDR3 has 13 residues. The V end lost 0 bases, the J end lost 2 bases, and 5 bases lay between the germline ends. Germline assignment: CDR1 KGHSH and CDR2 LQKENI. The CDR3, as DNA: TGTGCCAGCTCACCACCGAAGGCCTACGAGCAGTACTTC. Translation: CASSPPKAYEQYF.

This clone was counted a single time. The V gene is TRBV10-3, the J gene TRBJ2-5; no firm D call. CDR3 length: 15 amino acids. V dropped 3 bases and J dropped 2 bases, with 13 bases sitting between them. Germline CDR1 and CDR2: ENHRY and SYGVKD. The CDR3 is CAISERSTLQETQYF. As DNA, the CDR3 is TGTGCCATCAGTGAACGGAGCACATTGCAAGAGACCCAGTACTTC.

J is TRBJ1-5 and V is TRBV27; TRBD1 matches 9 bases. Unmatched junction bases numbered 6, after V lost 6 bases and J lost 6 bases. Looked up from germline, CDR1 is MNHEY and CDR2 is SMNVEV (reference sequence). This CDR3 region has 14 residues. The CDR3 DNA is TGTGCCAGCAGGGTGACAGGGGGGGTTCAGCCCCAGCATTTT. Amino acids: CASRVTGGVQPQHF.

The rearrangement links TRBV28 to TRBJ1-5; possibly TRBD1 for D (6 bases). Trimming cost V 4 bases and J 1 base, with 14 bases left between them. The CDR3 totals 16 residues. Germline V gene sequence: CDR1 MDHEN, CDR2 SYDVKM. Here the CDR3 reads CASSSGGPPSNQPQHF. The CDR3 coding sequence is TGTGCCAGCAGTTCCGGGGGCCCGCCGAGCAATCAGCCCCAGCATTTT.

Details on this clone: Other DNA sequences of this sample code for an identical CDR3. J is TRBJ2-7 and V is TRBV6-5; D is unclear. Germline lookup yields CDR1 MNHEY and CDR2 SVGAGI. The CDR3 loop spans 13 amino acids. V was cut by 3 bases and J by 3 bases, with 9 bases left in between. The CDR3 here is CASSYSSSYEQYF. The CDR3 DNA reads TGTGCCAGCAGTTATTCGTCTAGCTACGAGCAGTACTTC.

V and J are TRBV9 and TRBJ1-2, with D uncertain. V lost 3 bases and J 6 bases, leaving 15 bases between the germline ends. The CDR3 contains 14 residues. From germline, CDR1 is SGDLS and CDR2 YYNGEE. Here the CDR3 reads CASSGRMGSNGYTF. The CDR3 DNA sequence: TGTGCCAGCAGCGGGAGGATGGGTAGTAATGGCTACACCTTC. Full variable domain (rest looked up from reference TRBV9 and TRBJ1-2): DSGVTQTPKHLITATGQRVTLRCSPRSGDLSVYWYQQSLDQGLQFLIQYYNGEERAKGNILERFSAQQFPDLHSELNLSSLELGDSALYFCASSGRMGSNGYTFGSGTRLTVV.

The chain employs TRBV28 and TRBJ2-7, with 11 bases aligning to TRBD1. Germline V gene data show CDR1 as MDHEN and CDR2 as SYDVKM. Trimming at V came to 4 bases and at J to 3 bases, leaving 2 bases not matched to a gene. This CDR3 is 14 amino acids long. The CDR3 spells CASSSGQGVYEQYF. The CDR3 DNA sequence: TGTGCCAGCAGTTCGGGACAGGGGGTCTACGAGCAGTACTTC.

The DNA of the CDR3 is TGTGCCAGCAGTCTGGGGCTCCCCCAAGGCTACACCTTC. Protein product: CASSLGLPQGYTF. The genes are TRBV28 and TRBJ1-2, with D possibly matching TRBD1 (5 bases). This CDR3 comprises 13 residues. Germline lookup yields CDR1 MDHEN and CDR2 SYDVKM. V was cut by 5 bases and J by 8 bases, with 15 bases left in between.

J is TRBJ1-2 and V is TRBV28; 10 bases map to TRBD1. J was trimmed by 2 bases and V by 6 bases; bases with no gene match: 6. CDR1 and CDR2 (germline): MDHEN, SYDVKM. The CDR3 is 15 amino acids. In DNA, the CDR3 is TGTGCCAGCAGACGCCTGGGACAGGGGAACTATGGCTACACCTTC. Residues: CASRRLGQGNYGYTF.

CDR3 in DNA: TGCGCCAGCAGCTTGACAGATTTGGGCTATGGCTACACCTTC. Translating it yields CASSLTDLGYGYTF. The chain employs TRBV5-1 and TRBJ1-2; no firm D call. This CDR3 is 14 amino acids long. From germline, CDR1 is SGHRS and CDR2 YFSETQ. V lost 1 base and J lost 4, with 11 bases in between.

The chain links TRBV6-1 to TRBJ1-1, with D unresolved. This CDR3 contains 14 residues. V lost 5 bases and J 1 base, leaving 11 bases between the germline ends. Germline V gives CDR1 MNHNS, CDR2 SASEGT. Here the CDR3 DNA reads TGTGCCAGCAGTAGACTAGAATCGAACACTGAAGCTTTCTTT. Translated: CASSRLESNTEAFF.